This record concerns one TCR beta chain sequence. Its cognate antigen is unknown. The source of the sample is a study of T cells in Graves' hyperthyroidism and ophthalmopathy. Notes on the study in general: Model predictions of ophthalmopathy came a median approximately 6 months before onset.

The V end was cut by 2 bases, the J end by 0 bases, with 11 bases between. Germline CDR1 reads SGHKS; CDR2 reads YYEKEE (reference sequence). The CDR3 spans 16 residues. Researchers amplified the TCR beta CDR3 regions from RNA transcripts. First-round RT-PCR with HTBI primers amplified the TCR CDR3 region. TCRdb reanalysed the multiplex PCR reads using MiXCR and keeps one entry per CDR3 protein. The sample gives roughly 710,000 distinct CDR3 sequences, approximately 40% of which show up once; around 29% is in the top ten. This chain links TRBV5-5 with TRBJ2-2, with D perhaps given as TRBD1 or TRBD2 (5 bases each). Sequencing was performed on blood. The TCR comes from a woman in her forties with Graves' hyperthyroidism. This chain's CDR3 is CASSFGTEANTGELFF. As DNA, the CDR3 is TGTGCCAGCAGCTTTGGGACCGAGGCGAACACCGGGGAGCTGTTTTTT. Full variable domain (remainder filled in from reference TRBV5-5 and TRBJ2-2): DAGVTQSPTHLIKTRGQQVTLRCSPISGHKSVSWYQQVLGQGPQFIFQYYEKEERGRGNFPDRFSARQFPNYSSELNVNALLLGDSALYLCASSFGTEANTGELFFGEGSRLTVL.